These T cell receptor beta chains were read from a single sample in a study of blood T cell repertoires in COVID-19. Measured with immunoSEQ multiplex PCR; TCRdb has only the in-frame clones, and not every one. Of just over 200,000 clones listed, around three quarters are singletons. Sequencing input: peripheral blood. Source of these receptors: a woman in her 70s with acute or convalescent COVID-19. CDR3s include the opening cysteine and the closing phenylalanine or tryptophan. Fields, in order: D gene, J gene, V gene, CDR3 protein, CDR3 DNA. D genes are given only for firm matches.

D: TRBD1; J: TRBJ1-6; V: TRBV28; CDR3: CASSFRTGVSPLHF; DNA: TGTGCCAGCAGTTTTAGGACAGGGGTCTCACCCCTCCACTTT
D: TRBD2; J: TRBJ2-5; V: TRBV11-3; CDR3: CASSTSTSGSQETQYF; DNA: TGTGCCAGCAGTACCTCGACTAGCGGGTCACAAGAGACCCAGTACTTC
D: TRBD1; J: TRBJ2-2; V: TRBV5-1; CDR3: CASSYGTAPGTGELFF; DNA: TGCGCCAGCAGCTACGGGACAGCCCCGGGCACCGGGGAGCTGTTTTTT
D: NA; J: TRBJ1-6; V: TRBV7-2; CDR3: CASSLGTVNSPLHF; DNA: TGTGCCAGCAGCTTAGGAACAGTAAACTCACCCCTCCACTTT
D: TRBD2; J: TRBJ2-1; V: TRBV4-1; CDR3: CASSQELAGIYNEQFF; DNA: TGCGCCAGCAGCCAAGAGTTAGCGGGAATCTACAATGAGCAGTTCTTC
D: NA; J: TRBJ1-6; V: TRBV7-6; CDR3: CASSQAGNNSPLHF; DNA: TGTGCCAGCAGCCAGGCGGGGAATAATTCACCCCTCCACTTT
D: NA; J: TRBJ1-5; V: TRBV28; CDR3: CASSLSGGRNQPQHF; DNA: TGTGCCAGCAGTTTATCCGGGGGTCGCAATCAGCCCCAGCATTTT
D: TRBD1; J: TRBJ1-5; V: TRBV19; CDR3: CASSDSGTGSWPQHF; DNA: TGTGCCAGTAGTGACTCCGGGACAGGCTCTTGGCCCCAGCATTTT
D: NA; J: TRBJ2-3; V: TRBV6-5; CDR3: CASSPLGTGIYTQYF; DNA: TGTGCCAGCAGTCCCCTCGGGACTGGCATATATACGCAGTATTTT
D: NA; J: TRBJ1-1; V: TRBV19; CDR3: CASSIRGSEAFF; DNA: TGTGCCAGTAGTATTAGGGGATCTGAAGCTTTCTTT